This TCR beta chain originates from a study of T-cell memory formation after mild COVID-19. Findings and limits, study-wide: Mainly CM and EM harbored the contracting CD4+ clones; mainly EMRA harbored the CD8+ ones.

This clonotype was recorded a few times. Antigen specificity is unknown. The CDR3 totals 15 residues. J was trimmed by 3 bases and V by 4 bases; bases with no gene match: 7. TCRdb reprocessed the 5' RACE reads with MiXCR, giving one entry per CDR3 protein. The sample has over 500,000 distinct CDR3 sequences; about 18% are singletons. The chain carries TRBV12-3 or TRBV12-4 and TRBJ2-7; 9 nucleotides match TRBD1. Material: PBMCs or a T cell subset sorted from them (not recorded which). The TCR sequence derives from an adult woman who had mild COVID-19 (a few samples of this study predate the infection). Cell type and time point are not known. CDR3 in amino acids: CASSSPGTGYYEQYF. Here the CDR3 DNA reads TGTGCCAGCAGTTCCCCCGGGACAGGGTACTACGAGCAGTACTTC.